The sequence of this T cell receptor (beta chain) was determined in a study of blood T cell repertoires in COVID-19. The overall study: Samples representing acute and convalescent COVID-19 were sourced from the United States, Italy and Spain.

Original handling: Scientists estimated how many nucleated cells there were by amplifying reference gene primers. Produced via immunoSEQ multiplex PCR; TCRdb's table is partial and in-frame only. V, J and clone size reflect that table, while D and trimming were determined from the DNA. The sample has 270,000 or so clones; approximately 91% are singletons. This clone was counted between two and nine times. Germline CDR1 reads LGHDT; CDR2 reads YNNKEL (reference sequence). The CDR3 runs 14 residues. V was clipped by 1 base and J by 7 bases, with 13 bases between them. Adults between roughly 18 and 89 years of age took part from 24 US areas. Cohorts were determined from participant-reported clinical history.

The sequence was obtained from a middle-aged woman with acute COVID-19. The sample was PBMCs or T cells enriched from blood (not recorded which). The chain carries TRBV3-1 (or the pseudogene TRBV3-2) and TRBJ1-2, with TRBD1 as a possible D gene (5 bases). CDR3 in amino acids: CASSQGPGFGGYTF. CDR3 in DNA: TGTGCCAGCAGCCAAGGCCCAGGGTTCGGTGGCTACACCTTC.